The 20 T cell receptor beta chains below were found in one sample sequenced in a study of shared clonotypes between healthy human individuals. TCRdb keeps only in-frame clones here, not all; method: immunoSEQ multiplex PCR. The sample lists a few million clones, around nine tenths occurring once. Sample: naive CD4+ T cells sorted from blood. Described subset: CD45RA+ positively selected. All receptors derive from a man younger than 35 in good health.

V is TRBV25-1 and J is TRBJ1-6, with 7 bases matching TRBD1. With 4 bases clipped from V and 9 bases from J, the junction kept 3 bases outside the gene matches. Germline V gives CDR1 MGHDK, CDR2 SYGVNS. The CDR3 is 13 amino acids. CDR3 nucleotide sequence: TGTGCCAGCAGTGGGCAGGGGGTTTCACCCCTCCACTTT. Amino acids: CASSGQGVSPLHF.

With respect to this clone: At the DNA level, this CDR3 is encoded by other sequences in the same sample as well. DNA of the CDR3: TGTGCCAGCAGCTCGTTATACGAGCAGTACTTC. Translation gives CASSSLYEQYF. V and J are TRBV5-6 and TRBJ2-7; D is unclear. The ends were cut back, 3 bases at V and 4 bases at J, with 5 bases in the middle. Germline CDR1 is SGHDT and CDR2 is YYEEEE. The CDR3 is 11 amino acids.

J is TRBJ2-3 and V is TRBV5-1; TRBD2 agrees at 8 bases. J gave up 0 bases and V 2 bases, and 14 bases lay outside the gene matches. The CDR3 sequence is 19 residues long. From germline, CDR1 is SGHRS and CDR2 YFSETQ. The CDR3 region has the DNA TGCGCCAGCAGCTTAATGGGGAGGGTAGCGGGATCGAGCACAGATACGCAGTATTTT. Its translation: CASSLMGRVAGSSTDTQYF.

The chain uses TRBV6-1 and TRBJ1-1, with a weak D call TRBD1 (6 bases). The V and J ends lost 7 bases and 5 bases respectively, with 11 bases between them. Germline V lookup: CDR1 MNHNS, CDR2 SASEGT. This CDR3 contains 12 residues. The DNA of the CDR3 is TGTGCCAGCATCTGGACAGCTACTGAAGCTTTCTTT. Protein sequence: CASIWTATEAFF.

The chain is built from TRBV27 and TRBJ2-2; 8 positions match TRBD1. The V gene end was trimmed by 5 bases and the J gene end by 1 base; junction bases not matched to a gene: 0. CDR1 is MNHEY and CDR2 is SMNVEV in the germline V gene (reference sequence). The CDR3 is made up of 14 amino acids. Written as DNA, the CDR3 is TGTGCCAGCAGTGGGACAGGGAACACCGGGGAGCTGTTTTTT. This codes for CASSGTGNTGELFF.

The V gene is TRBV7-8, the J gene TRBJ1-6; the D is unclear. With 0 bases removed from V and 8 bases from J, the gap between germline ends came to 11 bases. CDR1 and CDR2 from the germline V gene are SGHVS and FQNEAQ. This CDR3 has 15 residues. The CDR3, as DNA: TGTGCCAGCAGCTTAGCGCTGGAGGGTTATTCACCCCTCCACTTT. Its translation: CASSLALEGYSPLHF. Drawing the rest from reference TRBV7-8 and TRBJ1-6, the complete variable domain is GAGVSQSPRYKVAKRGQDVALRCDPISGHVSLFWYQQALGQGPEFLTYFQNEAQLDKSGLPSDRFFAERPEGSVSTLKIQRTQQEDSAVYLCASSLALEGYSPLHFGNGTRLTVT.

This clone was detected a few times. The rearrangement links TRBV19 to TRBJ1-1; D is uncertain. From germline, CDR1 is LNHDA and CDR2 SQIVND (reference sequence). The CDR3 spans 13 residues. The V end was cut by 7 bases, the J end by 5 bases, with 14 bases between. CDR3 nucleotide sequence: TGTGCCAGTACACAAGGATTTCGGACTGAAGCTTTCTTT. Residues: CASTQGFRTEAFF.

This chain joins TRBV7-9 and TRBJ2-5, with D perhaps given as TRBD1 or TRBD2 (6 bases each). The CDR3 totals 15 residues. Trimming removed 1 base at V and 5 bases at J, with 14 bases between. From germline, CDR1 is SEHNR and CDR2 FQNEAQ (reference sequence). The CDR3 DNA is TGTGCCAGCAGCTTAGGACCCCTCGGGGGCGAGACCCAGTACTTC. It encodes CASSLGPLGGETQYF.

The rearrangement uses TRBV28 and TRBJ2-5, with a tentative D call TRBD2 (5 bases). Germline V gives CDR1 MDHEN, CDR2 SYDVKM. CDR3 length: 14 amino acids. Trimming pared 4 bases from V and 0 bases from J, leaving 9 bases between. For the CDR3, the DNA is TGTGCCAGCAGTTCCCCGGACTACCAAGAGACCCAGTACTTC. It translates to CASSSPDYQETQYF.

The chain combines TRBV29-1 with TRBJ2-5; D is perhaps TRBD2 (5 bases). The DNA end is more similar to TRBJ2-7, so the J call may be wrong. Looked up from germline, CDR1 is SQVTM and CDR2 is ANQGSEA. This CDR3 is built from 12 residues. The DNA of the CDR3 is TGCAGCGTTGACGAGGGTGGTTACGAGCAGTACTTC. Amino acids: CSVDEGGYEQYF.

J is TRBJ2-5 and V is TRBV5-4; 8 bases are a match to TRBD2. This CDR3 has 14 residues. After removal of 4 bases from V and 5 bases from J, the junction contained 7 bases not matched to a gene. The germline V gene has CDR1 SGHNT and CDR2 YYREEE (reference sequence). The CDR3 reads CASSGKTSAETQYF. The DNA of the CDR3 is TGTGCCAGCAGCGGAAAGACTAGCGCCGAGACCCAGTACTTC.

The chain is built from TRBV29-1 and TRBJ1-1; D is possibly TRBD1 (5 bases). Per germline, CDR1 SQVTM and CDR2 ANQGSEA. CDR3 length: 14 amino acids. Trimming shortened V by 3 bases and J by 0 bases, and 11 bases separated the two germline ends. CDR3 nucleotides: TGCAGCGTTGATAATCTGGGGCTGAACACTGAAGCTTTCTTT. Translating it yields CSVDNLGLNTEAFF.

The chain joins TRBV6-5 to TRBJ2-7; unclear D gene. The V gene's germline CDR1 is MNHEY and CDR2 SVGAGI. The CDR3 covers 14 residues. Trimming removed 7 bases at V and 1 base at J, with 14 bases between. Here the CDR3 DNA reads TGTGCCAGCATTGGGTTAGGGAAATCCTACGAGCAGTACTTC. Protein: CASIGLGKSYEQYF.

This chain uses TRBV18 with TRBJ2-7, with D tentatively TRBD1 (5 bases). Germline V gives CDR1 KGHSH, CDR2 LQKENI. V lost 0 bases and J lost 5, with 11 bases in between. The CDR3 contains 14 residues. The CDR3 loop is CASSPPSREDEQYF. DNA for the CDR3: TGTGCCAGCTCACCACCTTCCAGGGAAGACGAGCAGTACTTC. The full variable domain, in which reference TRBV18 and TRBJ2-7 provide the parts outside the CDR3, is NAGVMQNPRHLVRRRGQEARLRCSPMKGHSHVYWYRQLPEEGLKFMVYLQKENIIDESGMPKERFSAEFPKEGPSILRIQQVVRGDSAAYFCASSPPSREDEQYFGPGTRLTVT.

The rearrangement joins TRBV4-3 to TRBJ2-4, with D possibly being TRBD1 (6 bases). There are 17 residues in the CDR3. V dropped 1 base and J dropped 0 bases, with 13 bases sitting between them. The germline gives CDR1 LGHNA, CDR2 YSLEER. The CDR3 nucleotides read TGCGCCAGCAGCCAAGGGCTGGACAGCCAAGCCAAAAACATTCAGTACTTC. It specifies CASSQGLDSQAKNIQYF.

V is TRBV30 and J is TRBJ2-5; TRBD1 aligns across 10 bases. Germline values: CDR1 GTSNPN, CDR2 SVGIG (reference sequence). This CDR3 region has 14 residues. V trimming: 4 bases; J trimming: 4 bases; junction bases outside the gene matches: 6. CDR3 in DNA: TGTGCCTGGACCCTGGACAGGGGGAGAGAGACCCAGTACTTC. It yields the protein CAWTLDRGRETQYF. Together with reference TRBV30 and TRBJ2-5, the CDR3 gives the full variable domain: SQTIHQWPATLVQPVGSPLSLECTVEGTSNPNLYWYRQAAGRGLQLLFYSVGIGQISSEVPQNLSASRPQDRQFILSSKKLLLSDSGFYLCAWTLDRGRETQYFGPGTRLLVL.

The rearrangement links TRBV18 to TRBJ1-5; TRBD1 might be the D (6 bases). The CDR3 is 16 residues long. In germline, CDR1 is KGHSH, CDR2 LQKENI. Between the trimmed V and J ends, which lost 6 bases and 4 bases, there was a span of 19 bases. The CDR3 DNA follows: TGTGCCAGCTCGAGTTCAGTAGGGCAGGGGAATCAGCCCCAGCATTTT. Translating gives CASSSSVGQGNQPQHF.

With respect to this clone: The same CDR3 arises from other DNA sequences in this sample as well. The chain recombines TRBV15 with TRBJ2-3; D is unresolved. The CDR3 spans 13 residues. V lost 0 bases and J lost 5, with 6 bases in between. Germline loops: CDR1 LNHNV, CDR2 YYDKDF (reference sequence). The CDR3 region has the DNA TGTGCCACCAGCAGAGATCTGGGAGATACGCAGTATTTT. It specifies CATSRDLGDTQYF.

The CDR3 sequence: CASRASRGEYTEAFF. The DNA for the CDR3 is TGTGCCAGCAGGGCCTCAAGGGGCGAATACACTGAAGCTTTCTTT. This chain joins TRBV7-2 and TRBJ1-1; TRBD1 is a possible D gene (5 bases). This CDR3 has 15 residues. Trimming took 6 bases from V and 3 from J, leaving 17 bases between them. Germline lookup yields CDR1 SGHTA and CDR2 FQGNSA.

The chain links TRBV28 to TRBJ2-7, with D possibly called TRBD1 or TRBD2 (5 bases each). CDR1 MDHEN and CDR2 SYDVKM come from the germline V gene. V was shortened by 2 bases and J by 0 bases, with 11 bases between the two germline ends. The CDR3 runs 15 residues. The chain's CDR3 is CASSLTPGSSYEQYF. The CDR3 DNA follows: TGTGCCAGCAGTTTAACGCCAGGGAGCTCCTACGAGCAGTACTTC.